The rows below give T cell receptor beta chains drawn from one sample of a study of T cell repertoires in cytomegalovirus infection. TCRdb reprocessed the reads via MiXCR and lists one record per CDR3 protein. The data show fewer than 250,000 distinct CDR3 sequences, about 23% seen once. Sequenced: CD8+ T cells from PBMCs. These receptors were obtained from a human donor in good health (CMV status not recorded). Some clones in this sample may be carry-over from other donors' samples. The CDR3 runs from the conserved cysteine through the conserved F or W. Each record gives: clone size, V gene, J gene, D gene, CDR3 DNA, CDR3 protein. The D gene is left open where the match is weak. Rows may omit the clone size; those that give it use once, few, many or a size class.

size: many
V: TRBV7-8
J: TRBJ2-7
D: TRBD1
DNA: TGTGCCAGCAGCAATACAGGGGGTCGCGAGCAGTACTTC
CDR3: CASSNTGGREQYF

size: -
V: TRBV15
J: TRBJ2-7
D: TRBD2
DNA: TGTGCCACCCAGACGGGAGGCGGCCCCTACGAGCAGTACTTC
CDR3: CATQTGGGPYEQYF

size: -
V: TRBV6-2/TRBV6-3
J: TRBJ1-1
D: TRBD1
DNA: TGTGCCAGCAGGATAACGGGACAGAGGTCGAACACTGAAGCTTTCTTT
CDR3: CASRITGQRSNTEAFF

size: -
V: TRBV5-6
J: TRBJ2-7
D: -
DNA: TGTGCCAGCAGCTACGGACACGGCTACGAGCAGTACTTC
CDR3: CASSYGHGYEQYF

size: many
V: TRBV28
J: TRBJ2-3
D: -
DNA: TGTGCCAGCAGTTTAAGACTAGTCCCAGATACGCAGTATTTT
CDR3: CASSLRLVPDTQYF

size: -
V: TRBV12-3/TRBV12-4
J: TRBJ1-1
D: -
DNA: TGTGCCAGCAGTGCCCGGTCAGGGGCCTGGCCCACTGAAGCTTTCTTT
CDR3: CASSARSGAWPTEAFF

size: many
V: TRBV4-2
J: TRBJ1-5
D: -
DNA: TGTGCCAGCAGCCAAGAAGAAGGAGGGATGAGCAATCAGCCCCAGCATTTT
CDR3: CASSQEEGGMSNQPQHF

size: -
V: TRBV12-3/TRBV12-4
J: TRBJ2-1
D: TRBD2
DNA: TGTGCCAGCAGTTTAGTAGCGGGGGGGTATGAGCAGTTCTTC
CDR3: CASSLVAGGYEQFF

size: few
V: TRBV18
J: TRBJ2-3
D: -
DNA: TGTGCCAGCTCACCATTCGGACAAGGGAGCACAGATACGCAGTATTTT
CDR3: CASSPFGQGSTDTQYF

size: many
V: TRBV4-1
J: TRBJ2-1
D: TRBD1
DNA: TGCGCCAGCAGCCAGGACGACTGGACAGGGTCCTACAATGAGCAGTTCTTC
CDR3: CASSQDDWTGSYNEQFF

size: many
V: TRBV27
J: TRBJ2-3
D: -
DNA: TGTGCCATCGCCGCTGGCACAGGTAACACAGATACGCAGTATTTT
CDR3: CAIAAGTGNTDTQYF

size: -
V: TRBV20-1
J: TRBJ2-3
D: TRBD2
DNA: TGCAGTACAGACCCGGGACTAAGTACAGATACGCAGTATTTT
CDR3: CSTDPGLSTDTQYF

size: many
V: TRBV5-4
J: TRBJ2-7
D: -
DNA: TGTGCCAGCAGCTTGCAGGGGGGGGGGCTCTCCGAGCAGTACTTC
CDR3: CASSLQGGGLSEQYF

size: -
V: TRBV19
J: TRBJ2-2
D: -
DNA: TGTGCCAGTAGCAACTCACAGGGCGGCGGGGAGCTGTTTTTT
CDR3: CASSNSQGGGELFF

size: -
V: TRBV2
J: TRBJ2-7
D: -
DNA: TGTGCCAGCAGTGGGTGGACTGCTACCTACGAGCAGTACTTC
CDR3: CASSGWTATYEQYF

size: few
V: TRBV28
J: TRBJ1-1
D: TRBD1
DNA: TGTGCCAGCAGGGGGGGGACAGGGGCTAACACTGAAGCTTTCTTT
CDR3: CASRGGTGANTEAFF

size: many
V: TRBV7-8
J: TRBJ2-7
D: TRBD1
DNA: TGTGCCAGCAGCGGTGGACAGGTTGGGGAGCAGTACTTC
CDR3: CASSGGQVGEQYF

size: -
V: TRBV2
J: TRBJ1-4
D: -
DNA: TGTGCCATCTTAGGTAGCACGGCTAATGAAAAACTGTTTTTT
CDR3: CAILGSTANEKLFF

size: -
V: TRBV29-1
J: TRBJ1-4
D: -
DNA: TGCAGCGTTGAAGATCCCGGGGTAGCTAATGAAAAACTGTTTTTT
CDR3: CSVEDPGVANEKLFF

size: few
V: TRBV12-5
J: TRBJ2-7
D: -
DNA: TGTGCTAGTGGTTTGGACTCCCGCAGGCTCGAGCAGTACTTC
CDR3: CASGLDSRRLEQYF

size: once
V: TRBV7-4
J: TRBJ2-2
D: TRBD2
DNA: TGTGCCAGCAGCCCTACTAGCGGGGGGTACACCGGGGAGCTGTTTTTT
CDR3: CASSPTSGGYTGELFF

size: -
V: TRBV4-1
J: TRBJ1-2
D: -
DNA: TGCGCCAGCAGCCAAGTGGCAGTCTCTAACTATGGCTACACCTTC
CDR3: CASSQVAVSNYGYTF

size: few
V: TRBV7-6
J: TRBJ2-2
D: -
DNA: TGTGCCAGCAGCTTAGTGAGCCTTGGGGACCTCACCGGGGAGCTGTTTTTT
CDR3: CASSLVSLGDLTGELFF

size: many
V: TRBV10-3
J: TRBJ1-2
D: -
DNA: TGTGCCATCAGTGACGTAGTTAACTATGGCTACACCTTC
CDR3: CAISDVVNYGYTF

size: few
V: TRBV20-1
J: TRBJ1-1
D: -
DNA: TGCAGTGCCGTAATCCCCGAAATGAACACTGAAGCTTTCTTT
CDR3: CSAVIPEMNTEAFF

size: -
V: TRBV2
J: TRBJ1-2
D: TRBD1
DNA: TGTGCCAGCAGTGCCGGGACAGGGGGCGCCCATGGCTACACCTTC
CDR3: CASSAGTGGAHGYTF

size: -
V: TRBV6-5
J: TRBJ1-1
D: -
DNA: TGTGCCAGCAGTTACCATCTCAGGGGATTGAACACTGAAGCTTTCTTT
CDR3: CASSYHLRGLNTEAFF

size: few
V: TRBV12-3/TRBV12-4
J: TRBJ1-2
D: TRBD1
DNA: TGTGCCAGCAGCGGACAGGAAGCCTATGGCTACACCTTC
CDR3: CASSGQEAYGYTF

size: -
V: TRBV5-1
J: TRBJ2-3
D: TRBD1
DNA: TGCGCCAGCAGCCCCAGACAGGGAAGCACAGATACGCAGTATTTT
CDR3: CASSPRQGSTDTQYF

size: many
V: TRBV6-2/TRBV6-3
J: TRBJ1-1
D: -
DNA: TGTGCCAGCAGCTTCCCGGGGGGCACTGAAGCTTTCTTT
CDR3: CASSFPGGTEAFF

size: many
V: TRBV7-9
J: TRBJ2-7
D: -
DNA: TGTGCCAGCGTCGAAGGCCAGGGTGAAGGGTACGAGCAGTACTTC
CDR3: CASVEGQGEGYEQYF

size: -
V: TRBV4-1
J: TRBJ2-3
D: TRBD2
DNA: TGCGCCAGCAGCCAACCTACTAGCGGGGTATCAGATACGCAGTATTTT
CDR3: CASSQPTSGVSDTQYF

size: few
V: TRBV6-6
J: TRBJ1-5
D: TRBD1
DNA: TGTGCCAGCAGTTACGGTTGGACAGGGGACGAACAGCCCCAGCATTTT
CDR3: CASSYGWTGDEQPQHF

size: few
V: TRBV2
J: TRBJ1-2
D: -
DNA: TGTGCCAGCACCCGAGGGGGCTACACCTTC
CDR3: CASTRGGYTF

size: few
V: TRBV7-3
J: TRBJ2-1
D: TRBD2
DNA: TGTGCCAGCAGCTTCAGCGGGGTGAATGAGCAGTTCTTC
CDR3: CASSFSGVNEQFF

size: -
V: TRBV6-6
J: TRBJ1-2
D: -
DNA: TGTGCCAGCACCATCGGGGGAGGCTACACCTTC
CDR3: CASTIGGGYTF